The 2 T cell receptor beta chains reported below all come from one sample, sequenced in a study of T cell repertoires in cytomegalovirus infection. MiXCR, applied by TCRdb to the reads, yields one record per CDR3 protein. This table holds approximately 990,000 distinct CDR3 sequences, roughly 30% found once. These receptors have no known antigen. The sequences come from cultured CD8+ T cells from PBMCs, collected from culture after CMV antigen stimulation. These receptors were obtained from a human donor in good health (CMV status not recorded). Some clones in this sample may be carry-over from other donors' samples.

The chain employs TRBV6-2 or TRBV6-3 and TRBJ2-5; D uncertain. The germline gives CDR1 MNHEY, CDR2 SVGEGT. CDR3 length equals 15 residues. The V end lost 2 bases, the J end lost 1 base, and 11 bases lay between the germline ends. The CDR3 region is CASSYAIMSQETQYF. In nucleotides, the CDR3 is TGTGCCAGCAGTTACGCTATCATGTCCCAAGAGACCCAGTACTTC.

The chain combines TRBV27 with TRBJ2-3, with 7 bases aligning to TRBD1. Germline V gene data show CDR1 as MNHEY and CDR2 as SMNVEV (reference sequence). The CDR3 runs 15 residues. Trimming removed 2 bases from V and 4 bases from J; junction bases left unmatched: 6. CDR3 nucleotide sequence: TGTGCCAGCAGTTTAGGTGACAGGGACCCAGATACGCAGTATTTT. It specifies CASSLGDRDPDTQYF.